This T cell receptor (beta chain) comes out of a study of shared clonotypes between healthy human individuals. The donor cohort consisted entirely of Caucasian adults residing in Nashville, Tennessee. Replicate PCRs for unsorted PBMC used about 330 ng DNA (approximately 30,000 T cell genomes). Sequencing used immunoSEQ multiplex PCR; TCRdb keeps in-frame clones, though not all of them. The table shows 450,000 to 500,000 clones, with over 75% occurring only once. The CDR3 has 17 residues. The sequenced sample consisted of PBMCs. This clonotype was sampled from a woman aged 40 to 50 in good health. Some clones in this sample may be carry-over from other donors' samples. The chain combines TRBV21-1 with TRBJ2-1; the DNA was not used to check the table's D call, TRBD2. TRBV21-1 is noted as a pseudogene. CDR3 nucleotide sequence: TGTGCCAGCAGCAAAGGACTAGCGGGATATGCCTACAATGAGCAGTTCTTC. Its translation is CASSKGLAGYAYNEQFF.